A single sample is the source of the 14 T cell receptor beta chains below, sequenced in a study of cytomegalovirus exposure and HLA in healthy donors. Vbeta (60) and Jbeta (13) primers were used in the PCR. Sequenced by immunoSEQ multiplex PCR; TCRdb stores in-frame clones only, minus some. Of under 110,000 clones listed, 70% to 85% are singletons. The sequenced sample consisted of PBMCs. Receptors originate from a boy aged 5-17 years in good health and CMV-seronegative.

The J gene is TRBJ2-7, the V gene TRBV7-9; 11 positions match TRBD2. CDR1 and CDR2 from the germline V gene are SEHNR and FQNEAQ (reference sequence). With V trimmed by 5 bases and J by 5 bases, 8 bases remained unmatched. The CDR3 has 15 residues. The CDR3 bases are TGTGCCAGCAGCAACTCCGGGACTAGCGGCGACGAGCAGTACTTC. Its protein is CASSNSGTSGDEQYF.

The V call is TRBV6-5, the J call TRBJ1-1; a weak D match, TRBD1 (5 bases). The CDR3 length is 12 residues. V dropped 5 bases and J dropped 8 bases, with 12 bases sitting between them. The germline V gene encodes CDR1 MNHEY and CDR2 SVGAGI. CDR3 sequence: CASSPQGREAFF. In DNA form, the CDR3 reads TGTGCCAGCAGTCCCCAGGGCAGGGAAGCTTTCTTT.

This clone was recorded a few times. J is TRBJ2-7 and V is TRBV5-4; TRBD2 aligns across 7 bases. J was trimmed by 0 bases and V by 0 bases; bases with no gene match: 0. This CDR3 region has 14 residues. Germline CDR1 is SGHNT and CDR2 is YYREEE (reference sequence). For the CDR3, the DNA is TGTGCCAGCAGCTTGGGGGACTACTCCTACGAGCAGTACTTC. It codes for CASSLGDYSYEQYF. Based on the CDR3 plus reference TRBV5-4 and TRBJ2-7, the full variable domain is ETGVTQSPTHLIKTRGQQVTLRCSSQSGHNTVSWYQQALGQGPQFIFQYYREEENGRGNFPPRFSGLQFPNYSSELNVNALELDDSALYLCASSLGDYSYEQYFGPGTRLTVT.

This clone appeared once. V usage is TRBV5-1 and J usage is TRBJ2-7; tentative D call: TRBD2 (7 bases). Germline CDR1 and CDR2: SGHRS and YFSETQ. V lost 1 base and J 6 bases, leaving 11 bases between the germline ends. The CDR3 runs 13 residues. The CDR3 region has the DNA TGCGCCAGCAGCTTGCCGGGGGGCGGCGAGCAGTACTTC. Its protein is CASSLPGGGEQYF.

The gene calls are TRBV11-3 and TRBJ1-1; TRBD1 might be the D (6 bases). The CDR3 runs 15 residues. Trimming took 2 bases from V and 3 from J, leaving 13 bases between them. Germline V gene data show CDR1 as SGHNT and CDR2 as YENEEA. The CDR3 loop is CASSLSGGQDTEAFF. CDR3 coding DNA: TGTGCCAGCAGCTTAAGCGGGGGCCAGGACACTGAAGCTTTCTTT.

The chain combines TRBV15 with TRBJ1-2; D possibly corresponds to TRBD1 (5 bases). The V gene's germline CDR1 is LNHNV and CDR2 YYDKDF (reference sequence). V was trimmed by 1 base and J by 6 bases, leaving 21 bases between them. The CDR3 totals 17 residues. The CDR3 here is CATSRGGGGRDVNGYTF. DNA for the CDR3: TGTGCCACCAGCAGAGGGGGCGGTGGAAGGGATGTAAATGGCTACACCTTC.

This chain joins TRBV28 and TRBJ1-1; 8 nucleotides match TRBD1. Germline CDR1 MDHEN, CDR2 SYDVKM. Unmatched junction bases numbered 9, after V lost 8 bases and J lost 7 bases. This CDR3 has 13 amino acids. In DNA form, the CDR3 reads TGTGCCAGCGCCGGGGGACAGGCCCGTGAAGCTTTCTTT. Protein: CASAGGQAREAFF. The complete variable domain, with remaining parts taken from reference TRBV28 and TRBJ1-1, reads DVKVTQSSRYLVKRTGEKVFLECVQDMDHENMFWYRQDPGLGLRLIYFSYDVKMKEKGDIPEGYSVSREKKERFSLILESASTNQTSMYLCASAGGQAREAFFGQGTRLTVV.

This clone was seen a few times. The chain links TRBV7-2 to TRBJ2-3, with TRBD2 matching 8 bases. CDR1 SGHTA and CDR2 FQGNSA come from the germline V gene. The CDR3 spans 13 residues. Unmatched junction bases numbered 5, after V lost 4 bases and J lost 8 bases. CDR3 sequence (DNA): TGTGCCAGCAGCTCGACGACTAGCGCTACGCAGTATTTT. Amino acid sequence: CASSSTTSATQYF.

The gene calls are TRBV5-4 and TRBJ2-7; 11 nucleotides align to TRBD2. The germline V gene encodes CDR1 SGHNT and CDR2 YYREEE (reference sequence). CDR3 size: 16 residues. With 1 base clipped from V and 3 bases from J, the junction kept 6 bases outside the gene matches. In nucleotides, the CDR3 is TGTGCCAGCAGCTTGCTAGCGGGAGGCTTAGGCTACGAGCAGTACTTC. Translation gives CASSLLAGGLGYEQYF.

Only a few counts were recorded for this clone. The rearrangement joins TRBV2 to TRBJ1-4, with D unclear. The CDR3 loop spans 14 amino acids. The V end lost 4 bases, the J end lost 5 bases, and 11 bases lay between the germline ends. Germline CDR1 is SNHLY and CDR2 is FYNNEI. The CDR3 protein is CASSVGQANEKLFF. The CDR3 DNA follows: TGTGCCAGCAGTGTTGGGCAGGCGAATGAAAAACTGTTTTTT.

The chain has TRBV7-9 and TRBJ2-5; D ambiguous. Per the germline V gene, CDR1 is SEHNR and CDR2 is FQNEAQ (reference sequence). Trimming pared 1 base from V and 9 bases from J, leaving 12 bases between. CDR3 length: 13 residues. CDR3 protein: CASSLDGPQAQYF. The CDR3, as DNA: TGTGCCAGCAGCTTAGATGGCCCCCAGGCCCAGTACTTC.

The chain uses TRBV30 and TRBJ1-5, with 10 bases identical to TRBD1. Unmatched junction bases numbered 8, after V lost 4 bases and J lost 2 bases. This CDR3 comprises 16 residues. Germline V gene lookup returns CDR1 GTSNPN and CDR2 SVGIG (reference sequence). The chain's CDR3 is CAWNPWDRGGNQPQHF. In DNA form, the CDR3 reads TGTGCCTGGAACCCATGGGACAGGGGTGGCAATCAGCCCCAGCATTTT.

The chain employs TRBV5-1 and TRBJ2-7, with 10 nucleotides matching TRBD1. The CDR3 runs to 13 residues. Germline CDR1 is SGHRS and CDR2 is YFSETQ. The trim removed 4 bases at V and 6 bases at J, leaving 4 bases unmatched. The CDR3 loop reads CASSPDRGGEQYF. As DNA, the CDR3 is TGCGCCAGCAGCCCGGACAGGGGGGGCGAGCAGTACTTC.

The chain carries TRBV10-3 and TRBJ1-1, with 7 positions matching TRBD1. CDR1 is ENHRY and CDR2 is SYGVKD in the germline V gene. The J segment lost 1 base and the V segment lost 6 bases, leaving 5 bases of the junction unmatched. The CDR3 loop spans 14 amino acids. The CDR3 DNA sequence: TGTGCCATCAGGCCGGACAGGCAGAACACTGAAGCTTTCTTT. As protein: CAIRPDRQNTEAFF.